The subject of this entry is one TCR beta chain. V lost 5 bases, J lost 11 bases, and 17 bases lay in between. Looked up from germline, CDR1 is SEHNR and CDR2 is FQNEAQ (reference sequence). This CDR3 has 13 amino acids. TCRdb re-analysed the 5' RACE reads in MiXCR, keeping a single row per CDR3 protein. The sample lists about 64,000 distinct CDR3 sequences, less than 20% occurring once. These data belong to a study of HIV-infected patients and healthy controls. Specimen: CD4+ T cells from blood. The sequence was collected from a human donor in good health. The J gene is TRBJ2-3, the V gene TRBV7-9; D ambiguous. The CDR3 reads CASSRPDMGRQYF. CDR3 DNA: TGTGCCAGCAGCCGACCCGACATGGGAAGGCAGTATTTT. Using reference TRBV7-9 and TRBJ2-3 for the parts outside the CDR3, the full variable domain is DTGVSQNPRHKITKRGQNVTFRCDPISEHNRLYWYRQTLGQGPEFLTYFQNEAQLEKSRLLSDRFSAERPKGSFSTLEIQRTEQGDSAMYLCASSRPDMGRQYFGPGTRLTVL.